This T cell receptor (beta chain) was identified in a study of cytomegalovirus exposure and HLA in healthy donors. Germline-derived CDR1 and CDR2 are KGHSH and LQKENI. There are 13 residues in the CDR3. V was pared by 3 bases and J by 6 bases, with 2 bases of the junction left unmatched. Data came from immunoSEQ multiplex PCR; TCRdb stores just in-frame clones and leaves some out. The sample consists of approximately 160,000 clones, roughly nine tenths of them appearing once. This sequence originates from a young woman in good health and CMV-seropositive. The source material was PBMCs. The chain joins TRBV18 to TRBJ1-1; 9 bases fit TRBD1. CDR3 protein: CASSPDRGAEAFF. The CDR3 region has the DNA TGTGCCAGCTCACCCGACAGGGGGGCTGAAGCTTTCTTT. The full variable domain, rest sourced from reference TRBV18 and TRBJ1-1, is NAGVMQNPRHLVRRRGQEARLRCSPMKGHSHVYWYRQLPEEGLKFMVYLQKENIIDESGMPKERFSAEFPKEGPSILRIQQVVRGDSAAYFCASSPDRGAEAFFGQGTRLTVV.